The clone carrying this TCR beta chain showed up many times. What it binds is unknown. Sequenced patients had shown CD8+CD57+ cell expansion by flow cytometry. Patients were therapy-naive when their blood was sampled. Genomic DNA provided the template from which TCR beta VDJ and CDR3 profiles were obtained. TCRdb recomputed calls from the reads with MiXCR, one row per CDR3 protein. Of under 500,000 distinct CDR3 sequences in the sample, about a third were seen once. This specimen comes from a study of CD8+CD57+ T cells in acquired aplastic anemia. Study-wide background: DNA recovered from sorted CD4+ and CD8+ cells had a mean of approximately 3.2 ug. The study's findings and limits: A set of more than 25 CD8+ CDR3 sequences was shared between patients and controls, and these sequences appeared highly expressed in patients.

The source of this sequence is a human donor with aplastic anemia. Sequencing was carried out using sorted CD4+, CD8+, or CD8+CD57+ T cells (not recorded which) from PBMCs.

The CDR3 loop reads CASVKQPSSYEQYF. CDR3 nucleotide sequence: TGTGCCAGCGTAAAACAGCCGAGCTCCTACGAGCAGTACTTC. The chain joins TRBV2 to TRBJ2-7; D remains ambiguous. This CDR3 contains 14 residues. Trimming removed 8 bases at V and 0 bases at J, with 14 bases between. The germline V gene encodes CDR1 SNHLY and CDR2 FYNNEI.